This T cell receptor beta chain was sequenced for a study of blood T cell repertoires in COVID-19. Original processing methods: Amplification of reference gene primers provided the estimated nucleated cell counts. The data were produced by immunoSEQ multiplex PCR, yet TCRdb's version contains in-frame clones alone and is incomplete. Clonal size and the V and J genes are those of that table, whereas D and trimming came from the DNA. The profile shows 65,000 to 95,000 clones, around four fifths of them singletons. There are 14 residues in the CDR3. Germline trimming cut 2 bases from V and 3 bases from J; bases unmatched to any gene: 1. In germline, CDR1 is WNHNN, CDR2 SYGVQD (reference sequence).

The sequenced material came from peripheral blood. This receptor was obtained from a man aged 80 or over with active or convalescent COVID-19. V usage is TRBV10-1 and J usage is TRBJ2-1; TRBD2 matches at 7 bases. CDR3 loop: CASSEVAGYNEQFF. The CDR3 DNA reads as TGCGCCAGCAGTGAGGTAGCGGGCTACAATGAGCAGTTCTTC.